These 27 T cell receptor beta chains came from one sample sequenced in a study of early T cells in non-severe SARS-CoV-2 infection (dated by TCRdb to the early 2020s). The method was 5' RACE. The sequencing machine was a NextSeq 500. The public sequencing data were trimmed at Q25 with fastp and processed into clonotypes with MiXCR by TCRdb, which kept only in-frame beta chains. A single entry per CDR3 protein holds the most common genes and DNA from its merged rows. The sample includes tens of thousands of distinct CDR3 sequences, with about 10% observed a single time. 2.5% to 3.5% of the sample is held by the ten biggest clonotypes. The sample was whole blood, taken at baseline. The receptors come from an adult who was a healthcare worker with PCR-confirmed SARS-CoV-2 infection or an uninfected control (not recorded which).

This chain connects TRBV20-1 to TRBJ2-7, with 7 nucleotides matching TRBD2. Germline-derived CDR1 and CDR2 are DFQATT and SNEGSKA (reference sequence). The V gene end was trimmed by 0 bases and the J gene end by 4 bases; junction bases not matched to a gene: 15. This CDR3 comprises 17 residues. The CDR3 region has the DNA TGCAGTGCTAGAGATAGTAGTGCGGCAGGGACTACGTACGAGCAGTACTTC. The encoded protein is CSARDSSAAGTTYEQYF.

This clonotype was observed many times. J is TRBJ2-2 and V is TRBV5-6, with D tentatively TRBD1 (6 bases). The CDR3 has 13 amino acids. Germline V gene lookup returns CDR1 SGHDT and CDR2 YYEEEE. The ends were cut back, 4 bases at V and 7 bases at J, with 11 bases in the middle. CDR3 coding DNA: TGTGCCAGCAGCCCGCGGACAGTCGGGGAGCTGTTTTTT. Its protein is CASSPRTVGELFF. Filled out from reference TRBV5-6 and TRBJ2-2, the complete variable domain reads DAGVTQSPTHLIKTRGQQVTLRCSPKSGHDTVSWYQQALGQGPQFIFQYYEEEERQRGNFPDRFSGHQFPNYSSELNVNALLLGDSALYLCASSPRTVGELFFGEGSRLTVL.

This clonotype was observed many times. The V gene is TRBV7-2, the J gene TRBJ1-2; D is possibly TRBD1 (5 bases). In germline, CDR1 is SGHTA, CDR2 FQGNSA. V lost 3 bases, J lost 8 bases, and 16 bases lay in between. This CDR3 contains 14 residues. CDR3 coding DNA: TGTGCCAGCAGCTTGGGACCGGGCTCGGGAGGCTACACCTTC. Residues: CASSLGPGSGGYTF.

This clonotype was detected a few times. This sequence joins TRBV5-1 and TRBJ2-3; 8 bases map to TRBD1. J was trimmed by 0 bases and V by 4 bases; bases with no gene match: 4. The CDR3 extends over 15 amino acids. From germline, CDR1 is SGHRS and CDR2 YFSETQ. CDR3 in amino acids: CASSHGQGSTDTQYF. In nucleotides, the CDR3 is TGCGCCAGCAGCCACGGACAGGGAAGCACAGATACGCAGTATTTT.

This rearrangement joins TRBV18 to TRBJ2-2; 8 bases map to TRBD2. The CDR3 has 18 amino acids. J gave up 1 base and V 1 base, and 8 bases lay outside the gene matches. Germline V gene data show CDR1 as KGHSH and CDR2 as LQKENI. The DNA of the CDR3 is TGTGCCAGCTCACCACGGGTAGCGGGGACCAGGAACACCGGGGAGCTGTTTTTT. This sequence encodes CASSPRVAGTRNTGELFF.

This CDR3 reads CASSLGTHYEQYF. DNA of the CDR3: TGTGCCAGCAGCTTAGGGACCCACTACGAGCAGTACTTC. The chain combines TRBV5-6 with TRBJ2-7; the D gene could be TRBD1 or TRBD2 (5 bases each). The CDR3 contains 13 residues. V was trimmed by 2 bases and J by 3 bases, leaving 9 bases between them. Looked up from germline, CDR1 is SGHDT and CDR2 is YYEEEE. The whole variable domain, filled in from reference TRBV5-6 and TRBJ2-7, reads DAGVTQSPTHLIKTRGQQVTLRCSPKSGHDTVSWYQQALGQGPQFIFQYYEEEERQRGNFPDRFSGHQFPNYSSELNVNALLLGDSALYLCASSLGTHYEQYFGPGTRLTVT.

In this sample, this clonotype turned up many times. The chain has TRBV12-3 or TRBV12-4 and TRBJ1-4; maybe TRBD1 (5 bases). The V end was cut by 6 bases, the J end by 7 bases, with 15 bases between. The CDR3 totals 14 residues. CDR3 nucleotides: TGTGCCAGCAGCCAGCAGGGTTCTACTGAAAAACTGTTTTTT. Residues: CASSQQGSTEKLFF.

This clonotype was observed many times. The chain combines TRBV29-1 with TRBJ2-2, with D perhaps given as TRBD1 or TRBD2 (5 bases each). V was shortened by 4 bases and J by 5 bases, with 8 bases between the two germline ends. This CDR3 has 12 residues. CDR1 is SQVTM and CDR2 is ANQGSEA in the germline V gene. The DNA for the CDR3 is TGCAGCGTTGGAGGGGCGACCGGGGAGCTGTTTTTT. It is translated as CSVGGATGELFF.

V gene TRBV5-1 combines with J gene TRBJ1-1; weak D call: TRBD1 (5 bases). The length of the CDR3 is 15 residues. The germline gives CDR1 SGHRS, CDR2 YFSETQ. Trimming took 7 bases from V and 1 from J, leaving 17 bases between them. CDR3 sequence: CASRTSPGPNTEAFF. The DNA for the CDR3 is TGCGCCAGCCGAACGTCCCCGGGACCGAACACTGAAGCTTTCTTT.

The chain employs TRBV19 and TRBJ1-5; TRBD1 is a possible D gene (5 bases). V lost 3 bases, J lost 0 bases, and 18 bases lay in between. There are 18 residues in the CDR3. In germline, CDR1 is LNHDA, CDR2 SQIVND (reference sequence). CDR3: CASSISPRGGHSNQPQHF. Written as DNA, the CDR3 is TGTGCCAGTAGTATCAGCCCACGGGGCGGCCATAGCAATCAGCCCCAGCATTTT.

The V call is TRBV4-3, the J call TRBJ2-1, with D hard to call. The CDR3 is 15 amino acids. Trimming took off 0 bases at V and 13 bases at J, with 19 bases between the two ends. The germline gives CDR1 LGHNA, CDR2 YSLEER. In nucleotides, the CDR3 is TGCGCCAGCAGCCAAGATCTTGGCCCCCCTAGGACCCAGTTCTTC. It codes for CASSQDLGPPRTQFF.

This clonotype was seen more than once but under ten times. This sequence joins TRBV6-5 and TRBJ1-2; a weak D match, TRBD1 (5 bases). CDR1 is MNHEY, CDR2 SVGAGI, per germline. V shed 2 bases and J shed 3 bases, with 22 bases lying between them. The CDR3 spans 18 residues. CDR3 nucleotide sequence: TGTGCCAGCAGTTACGCCTGGGGACGGCAGGGTGGCGACTATGGCTACACCTTC. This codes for CASSYAWGRQGGDYGYTF.

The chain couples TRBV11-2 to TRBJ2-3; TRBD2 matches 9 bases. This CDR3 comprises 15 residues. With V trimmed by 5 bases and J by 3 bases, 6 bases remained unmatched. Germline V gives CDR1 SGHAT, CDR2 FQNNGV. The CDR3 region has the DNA TGTGCCAGCAGCAAGCCGGGACTAGCTACAGATACGCAGTATTTT. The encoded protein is CASSKPGLATDTQYF.

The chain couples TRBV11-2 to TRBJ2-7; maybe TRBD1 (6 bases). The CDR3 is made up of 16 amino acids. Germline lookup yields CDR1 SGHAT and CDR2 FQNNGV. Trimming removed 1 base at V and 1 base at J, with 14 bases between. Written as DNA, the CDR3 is TGTGCCAGCAGCTTAGCTACAGGGAGAGCATCCTACGAGCAGTACTTC. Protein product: CASSLATGRASYEQYF.

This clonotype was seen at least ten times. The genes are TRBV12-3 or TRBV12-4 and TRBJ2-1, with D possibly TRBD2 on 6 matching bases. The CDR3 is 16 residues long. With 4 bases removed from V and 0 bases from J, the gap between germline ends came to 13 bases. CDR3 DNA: TGTGCCAGCAGTTGGGGGGTAGTCCCCTCCTACAATGAGCAGTTCTTC. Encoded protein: CASSWGVVPSYNEQFF.

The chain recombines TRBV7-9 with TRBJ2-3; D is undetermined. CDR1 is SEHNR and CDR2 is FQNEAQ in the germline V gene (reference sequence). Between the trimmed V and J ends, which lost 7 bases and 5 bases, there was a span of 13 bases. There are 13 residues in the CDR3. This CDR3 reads CASTSPGRDTQYF. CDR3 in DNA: TGTGCCAGCACTTCCCCCGGCCGAGATACGCAGTATTTT.

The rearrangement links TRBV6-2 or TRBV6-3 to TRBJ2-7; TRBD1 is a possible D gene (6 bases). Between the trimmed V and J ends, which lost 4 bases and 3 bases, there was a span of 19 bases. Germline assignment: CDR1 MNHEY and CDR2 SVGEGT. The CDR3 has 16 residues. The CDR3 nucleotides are TGTGCCAGCAGTTCCCCAAGACAGGCCTCAAACTACGAGCAGTACTTC. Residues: CASSSPRQASNYEQYF.

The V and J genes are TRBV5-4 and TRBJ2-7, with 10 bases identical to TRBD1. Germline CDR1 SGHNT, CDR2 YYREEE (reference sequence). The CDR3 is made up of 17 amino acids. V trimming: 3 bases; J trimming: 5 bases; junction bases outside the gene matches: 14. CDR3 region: CASSYISPRTGGDEQYF. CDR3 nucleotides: TGTGCCAGCAGCTATATAAGCCCCCGGACAGGGGGGGACGAGCAGTACTTC.

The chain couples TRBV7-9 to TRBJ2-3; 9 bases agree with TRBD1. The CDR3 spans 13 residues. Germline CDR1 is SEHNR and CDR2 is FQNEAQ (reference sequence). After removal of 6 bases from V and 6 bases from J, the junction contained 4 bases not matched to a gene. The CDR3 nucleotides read TGTGCCAGCAGGGTACAGGGGGCGGATACGCAGTATTTT. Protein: CASRVQGADTQYF.

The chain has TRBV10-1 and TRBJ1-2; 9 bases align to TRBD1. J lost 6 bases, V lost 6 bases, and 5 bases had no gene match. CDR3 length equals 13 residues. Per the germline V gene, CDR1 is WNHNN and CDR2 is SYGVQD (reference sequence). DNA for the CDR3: TGCGCCAGCAGCGCGGGACAGGGAGATGGCTACACCTTC. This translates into CASSAGQGDGYTF.

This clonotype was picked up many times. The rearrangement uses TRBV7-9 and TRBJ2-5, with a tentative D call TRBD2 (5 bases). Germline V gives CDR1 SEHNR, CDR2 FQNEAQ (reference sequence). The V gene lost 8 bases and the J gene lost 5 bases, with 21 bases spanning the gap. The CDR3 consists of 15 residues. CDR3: CASGGPTGGRETQYF. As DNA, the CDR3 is TGTGCCAGCGGAGGCCCGACGGGTGGGCGGGAGACCCAGTACTTC.

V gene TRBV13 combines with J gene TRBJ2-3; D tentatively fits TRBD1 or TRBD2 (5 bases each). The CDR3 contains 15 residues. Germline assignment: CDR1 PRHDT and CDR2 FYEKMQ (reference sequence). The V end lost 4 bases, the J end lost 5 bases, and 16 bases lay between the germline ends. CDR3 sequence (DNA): TGTGCCAGCAGCTACTCCGGGGCCAACATAGATACGCAGTATTTT. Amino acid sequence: CASSYSGANIDTQYF.

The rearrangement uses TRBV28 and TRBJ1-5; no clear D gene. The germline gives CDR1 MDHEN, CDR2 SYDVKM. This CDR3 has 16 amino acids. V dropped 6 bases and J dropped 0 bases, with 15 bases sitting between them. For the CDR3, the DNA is TGTGCCAGCAGCAAACGGGTCTCCGTTAGCAATCAGCCCCAGCATTTT. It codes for CASSKRVSVSNQPQHF.

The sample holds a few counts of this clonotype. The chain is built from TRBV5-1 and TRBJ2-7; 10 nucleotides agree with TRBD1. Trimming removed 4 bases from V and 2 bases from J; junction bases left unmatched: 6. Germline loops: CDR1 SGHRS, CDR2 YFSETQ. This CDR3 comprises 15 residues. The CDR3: CASSVTGTGAYEQYF. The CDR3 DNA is TGCGCCAGCAGCGTGACCGGGACAGGGGCCTACGAGCAGTACTTC.

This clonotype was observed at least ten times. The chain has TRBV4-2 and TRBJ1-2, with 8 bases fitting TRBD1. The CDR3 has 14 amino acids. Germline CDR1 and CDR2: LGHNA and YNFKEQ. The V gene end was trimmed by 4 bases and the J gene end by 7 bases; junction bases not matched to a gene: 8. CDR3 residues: CASSRDRGGSGYTF. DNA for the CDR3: TGTGCCAGCAGCCGCGACAGGGGCGGGTCTGGCTACACCTTC.

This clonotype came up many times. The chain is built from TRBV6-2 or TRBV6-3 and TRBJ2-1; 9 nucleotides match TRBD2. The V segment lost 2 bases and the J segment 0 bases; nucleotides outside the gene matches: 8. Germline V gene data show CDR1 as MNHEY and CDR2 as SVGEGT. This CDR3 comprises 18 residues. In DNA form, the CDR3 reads TGTGCCAGCAGTTACAGCGGGAGGCACCGGAGCTCCTACAATGAGCAGTTCTTC. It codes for CASSYSGRHRSSYNEQFF.

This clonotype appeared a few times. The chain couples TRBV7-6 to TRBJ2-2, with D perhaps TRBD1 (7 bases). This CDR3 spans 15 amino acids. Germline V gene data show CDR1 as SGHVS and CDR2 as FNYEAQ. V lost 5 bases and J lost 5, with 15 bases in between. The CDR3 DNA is TGTGCCAGCAGCGCCCGGACAGGAGGGACCGGGGAGCTGTTTTTT. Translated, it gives CASSARTGGTGELFF.